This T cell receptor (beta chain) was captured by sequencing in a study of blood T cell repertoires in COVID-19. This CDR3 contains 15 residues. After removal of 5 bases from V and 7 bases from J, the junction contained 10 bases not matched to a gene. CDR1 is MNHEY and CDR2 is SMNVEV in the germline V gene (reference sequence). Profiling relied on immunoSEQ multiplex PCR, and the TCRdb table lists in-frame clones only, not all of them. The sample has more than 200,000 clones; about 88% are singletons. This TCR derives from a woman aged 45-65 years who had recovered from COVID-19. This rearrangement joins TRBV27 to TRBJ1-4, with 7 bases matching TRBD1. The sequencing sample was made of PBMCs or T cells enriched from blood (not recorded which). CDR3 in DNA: TGTGCCAGCAGTGGGTATGGGGACAGTAGTGAAAAACTGTTTTTT. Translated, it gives CASSGYGDSSEKLFF.